This TCR beta chain was obtained from a study of CD8 T cell repertoires and HIV-1 epitope variants. In the study overall: An uncultured baseline aliquot held 1M T cells.

Whole-study results and caveats: Most of the nine antigen-specific clonotypes appeared cross-reactive to autologous or escape variants. Only beta chains were identified, marking proliferation to antigen, not function.

On the immunoSEQ platform, TCR beta CDR3s were sequenced at survey depth. Measured with immunoSEQ multiplex PCR; TCRdb has only the in-frame clones, and not every one. The sample records a few thousand clones, 55% to 70% being singletons. Trimming cost V 0 bases and J 4 bases; bases outside gene matches: 3. Germline loops: CDR1 SGDLS, CDR2 YYNGEE. The CDR3 contains 17 residues. Regarding this clone: Its antigen remains unidentified.

The sequencing input was cultured CD8+ T cells derived from PBMCs. The chain is built from TRBV9 and TRBJ2-1, with TRBD2 identical over 14 bases. The receptor comes from a male donor with HIV. The DNA of the CDR3 is TGTGCCAGCAGCGTAGAGGGACTAGCGGGGGAATACAATGAGCAGTTCTTC. This gives the protein CASSVEGLAGEYNEQFF.